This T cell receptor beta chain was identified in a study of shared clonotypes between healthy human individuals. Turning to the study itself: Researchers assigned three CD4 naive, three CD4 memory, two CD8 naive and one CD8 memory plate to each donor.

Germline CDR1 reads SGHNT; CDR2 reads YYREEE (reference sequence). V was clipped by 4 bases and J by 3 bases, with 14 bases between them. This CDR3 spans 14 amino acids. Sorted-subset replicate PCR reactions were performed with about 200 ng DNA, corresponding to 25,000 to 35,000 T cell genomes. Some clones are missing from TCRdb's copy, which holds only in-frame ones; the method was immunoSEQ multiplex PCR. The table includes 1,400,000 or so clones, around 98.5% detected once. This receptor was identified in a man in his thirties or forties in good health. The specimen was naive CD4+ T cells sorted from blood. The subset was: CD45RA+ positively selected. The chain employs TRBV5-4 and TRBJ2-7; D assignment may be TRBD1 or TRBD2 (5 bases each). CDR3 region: CASSRTGPRYEQYF. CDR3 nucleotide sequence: TGTGCCAGCAGCCGGACGGGACCGCGCTACGAGCAGTACTTC. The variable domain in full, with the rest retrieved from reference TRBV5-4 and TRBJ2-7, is ETGVTQSPTHLIKTRGQQVTLRCSSQSGHNTVSWYQQALGQGPQFIFQYYREEENGRGNFPPRFSGLQFPNYSSELNVNALELDDSALYLCASSRTGPRYEQYFGPGTRLTVT.